The 3 T cell receptor beta chains below were found in one sample sequenced in a study of early T cells in non-severe SARS-CoV-2 infection. TCRdb analysed the 5' RACE reads with MiXCR anew, one entry per CDR3 protein. The repertoire holds around 82,000 distinct CDR3 sequences, with about 10% as singletons. Sequenced material: whole blood. These receptors came from an adult who was a healthcare worker with PCR-confirmed SARS-CoV-2 infection or an uninfected control (not recorded which).

The J gene is TRBJ2-5, the V gene TRBV12-3 or TRBV12-4; no clear D gene. V was trimmed by 2 bases and J by 4 bases, leaving 11 bases between them. This CDR3 has 14 residues. The CDR3 sequence: CASSLSASGETQYF. CDR3 DNA: TGTGCCAGCAGTTTAAGCGCTAGTGGAGAGACCCAGTACTTC.

The chain uses TRBV6-4 and TRBJ2-1; 10 nucleotides line up with TRBD2. The V and J ends lost 6 bases and 4 bases, in that order; junction bases with no gene match: 6. CDR3 length: 15 amino acids. CDR1 MRHNA and CDR2 SNTAGT come from the germline V gene. The CDR3 coding sequence is TGTGCCAGCAGCGGATCTAGCGGGGGTTACAATGAGCAGTTCTTC. Translated: CASSGSSGGYNEQFF.

This clonotype came up a few times. The gene calls are TRBV20-1 and TRBJ1-4, with D unresolved. V was pared by 3 bases and J by 0 bases, with 5 bases between. The V gene's germline CDR1 is DFQATT and CDR2 SNEGSKA (reference sequence). CDR3 size: 13 residues. This chain's CDR3 is CSARDPTNEKLFF. CDR3 bases: TGCAGTGCTAGGGACCCAACTAATGAAAAACTGTTTTTT.